Below, one TCR beta chain is given with its context. Its matching antigen is unknown. These data come from a study of blood T cells in healthy people across ages. The CDR3 has 11 residues. The V gene lost 4 bases and the J gene lost 7 bases, with 10 bases spanning the gap. Germline V gives CDR1 SQVTM, CDR2 ANQGSEA. For every donor, a draw yielded around 10 milliliters of peripheral blood. Researchers isolated at least 7 million PBMCs per sample. Study results and limitations: Unsorted PBMCs ruled out conclusive naive versus antigen-experienced comparison. Per million T cells, TCR beta diversity dropped about linearly as age rose.

A J-beta primer mix and a sample-barcoded 5' primer were used in a second PCR of roughly 6 to 11 cycles. One entry per CDR3 protein results from TCRdb running MiXCR on the 5' RACE reads. The sample yields about 810,000 distinct CDR3 sequences, under 40% seen once. Sequences were obtained from blood. The sequence was obtained from a man younger than 35 in good health. The chain carries TRBV29-1 and TRBJ1-2; D may be TRBD1 (5 bases). The CDR3 region is CSVGAGSGYTF. CDR3 sequence (DNA): TGCAGCGTTGGGGCAGGGAGTGGCTACACCTTC. Full variable domain (missing parts from reference TRBV29-1 and TRBJ1-2): SAVISQKPSRDICQRGTSLTIQCQVDSQVTMMFWYRQQPGQSLTLIATANQGSEATYESGFVIDKFPISRPNLTFSTLTVSNMSPEDSSIYLCSVGAGSGYTFGSGTRLTVV.